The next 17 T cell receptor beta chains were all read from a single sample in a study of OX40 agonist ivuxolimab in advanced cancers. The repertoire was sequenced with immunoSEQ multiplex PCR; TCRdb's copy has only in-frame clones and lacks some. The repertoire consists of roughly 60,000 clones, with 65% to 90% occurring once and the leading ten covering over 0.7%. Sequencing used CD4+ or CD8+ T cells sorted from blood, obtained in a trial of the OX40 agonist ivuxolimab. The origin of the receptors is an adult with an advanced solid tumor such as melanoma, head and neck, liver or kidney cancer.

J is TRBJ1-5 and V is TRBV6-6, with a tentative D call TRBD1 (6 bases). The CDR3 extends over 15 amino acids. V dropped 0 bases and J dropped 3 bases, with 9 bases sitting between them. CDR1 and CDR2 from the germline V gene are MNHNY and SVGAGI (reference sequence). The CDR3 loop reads CASSYSQGNNQPQHF. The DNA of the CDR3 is TGTGCCAGCAGTTACTCACAGGGTAACAATCAGCCCCAGCATTTT.

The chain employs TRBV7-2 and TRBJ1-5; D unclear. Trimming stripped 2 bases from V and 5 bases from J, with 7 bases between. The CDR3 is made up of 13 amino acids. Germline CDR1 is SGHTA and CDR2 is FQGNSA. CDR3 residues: CASSLNRDQPQHF. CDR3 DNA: TGTGCCAGCAGCTTAAACCGGGATCAGCCCCAGCATTTT. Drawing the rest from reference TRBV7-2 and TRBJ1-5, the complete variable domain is GAGVSQSPSNKVTEKGKDVELRCDPISGHTALYWYRQSLGQGLEFLIYFQGNSAPDKSGLPSDRFSAERTGGSVSTLTIQRTQQEDSAVYLCASSLNRDQPQHFGDGTRLSIL.

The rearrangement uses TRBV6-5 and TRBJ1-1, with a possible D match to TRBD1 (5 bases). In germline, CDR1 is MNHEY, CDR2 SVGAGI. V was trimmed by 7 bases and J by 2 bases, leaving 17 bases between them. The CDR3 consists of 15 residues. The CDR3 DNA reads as TGTGCCAGCACACGTTTTTCGGGGGGAAACACTGAAGCTTTCTTT. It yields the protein CASTRFSGGNTEAFF.

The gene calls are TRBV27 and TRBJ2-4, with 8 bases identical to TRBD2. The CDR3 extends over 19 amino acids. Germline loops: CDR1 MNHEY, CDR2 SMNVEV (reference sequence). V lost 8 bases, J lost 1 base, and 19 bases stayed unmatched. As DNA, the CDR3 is TGTGCCAGCGCCGCTGGGCGGACTAGCCGCGAGAGGGCCAAAAACATTCAGTACTTC. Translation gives CASAAGRTSRERAKNIQYF.

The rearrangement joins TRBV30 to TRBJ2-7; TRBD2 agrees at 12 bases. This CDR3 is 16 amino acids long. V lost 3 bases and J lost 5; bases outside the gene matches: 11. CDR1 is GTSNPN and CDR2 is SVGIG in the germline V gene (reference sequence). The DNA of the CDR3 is TGTGCCTGGAGAGCTATCAGGACTAGCGGGAAAGACGAGCAGTACTTC. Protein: CAWRAIRTSGKDEQYF. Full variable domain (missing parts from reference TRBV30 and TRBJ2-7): SQTIHQWPATLVQPVGSPLSLECTVEGTSNPNLYWYRQAAGRGLQLLFYSVGIGQISSEVPQNLSASRPQDRQFILSSKKLLLSDSGFYLCAWRAIRTSGKDEQYFGPGTRLTVT.

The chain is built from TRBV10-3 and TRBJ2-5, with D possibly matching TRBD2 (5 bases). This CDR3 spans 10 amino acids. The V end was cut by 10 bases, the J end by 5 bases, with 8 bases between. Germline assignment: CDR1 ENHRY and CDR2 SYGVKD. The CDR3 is CATRGETQYF. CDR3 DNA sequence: TGTGCCACCAGAGGGGAGACCCAGTACTTC.

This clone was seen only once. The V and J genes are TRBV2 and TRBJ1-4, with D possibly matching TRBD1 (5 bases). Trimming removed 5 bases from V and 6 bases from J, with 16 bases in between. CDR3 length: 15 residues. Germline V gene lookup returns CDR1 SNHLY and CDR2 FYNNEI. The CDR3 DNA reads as TGTGCCAGCAGTTCCCAGGGAGGGTTTGATGAAAAACTGTTTTTT. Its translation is CASSSQGGFDEKLFF.

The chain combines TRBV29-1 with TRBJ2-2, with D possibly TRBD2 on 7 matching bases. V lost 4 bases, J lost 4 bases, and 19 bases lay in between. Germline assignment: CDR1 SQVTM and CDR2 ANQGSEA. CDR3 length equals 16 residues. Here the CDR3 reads CSVGPRGGSGTGELFF. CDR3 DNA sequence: TGCAGCGTTGGCCCCAGGGGAGGGTCGGGCACCGGGGAGCTGTTTTTT.

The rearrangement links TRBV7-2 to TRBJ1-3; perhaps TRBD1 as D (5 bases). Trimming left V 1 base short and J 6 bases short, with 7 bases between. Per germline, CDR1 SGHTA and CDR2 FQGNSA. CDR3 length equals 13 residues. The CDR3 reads CASSLGQINTIYF. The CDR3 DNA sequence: TGTGCCAGCAGCTTAGGACAGATAAACACCATATATTTT.

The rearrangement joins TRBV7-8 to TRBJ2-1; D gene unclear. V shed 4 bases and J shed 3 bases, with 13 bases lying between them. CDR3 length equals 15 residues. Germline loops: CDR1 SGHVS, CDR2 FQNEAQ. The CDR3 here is CASSYRVWGYNEQFF. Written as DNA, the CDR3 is TGTGCCAGCAGCTACCGGGTCTGGGGCTACAATGAGCAGTTCTTC.

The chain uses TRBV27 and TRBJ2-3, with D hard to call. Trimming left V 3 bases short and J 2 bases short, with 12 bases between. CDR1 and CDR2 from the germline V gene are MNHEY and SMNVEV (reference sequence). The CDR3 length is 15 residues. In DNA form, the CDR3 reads TGTGCCAGCAGTTTCGGGTTACTGTCCACAGATACGCAGTATTTT. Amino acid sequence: CASSFGLLSTDTQYF.

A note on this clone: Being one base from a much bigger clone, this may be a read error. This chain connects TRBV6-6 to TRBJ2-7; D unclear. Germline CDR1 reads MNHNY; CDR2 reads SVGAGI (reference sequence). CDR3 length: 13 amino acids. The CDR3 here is CASSYARSYGQYF. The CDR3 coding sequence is TGTGCCAGCAGTTACGCGAGATCCTACGGGCAGTACTTC.

The CDR3 here is CASISLGGNTGELFF. The CDR3 DNA is TGTGCCAGCATCTCCCTTGGCGGGAACACCGGGGAGCTGTTTTTT. The chain recombines TRBV7-9 with TRBJ2-2; D gene uncertain. Deletions cut 7 bases from V and 1 base from J, with 13 bases between. The CDR3 length is 15 residues. Looked up from germline, CDR1 is SEHNR and CDR2 is FQNEAQ (reference sequence).

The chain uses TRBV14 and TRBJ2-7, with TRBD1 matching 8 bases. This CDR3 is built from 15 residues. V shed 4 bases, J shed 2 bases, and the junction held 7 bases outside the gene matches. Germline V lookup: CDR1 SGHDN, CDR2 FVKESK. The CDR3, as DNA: TGTGCCAGCAGCCCGACCCGGGACAGGACCTACGAGCAGTACTTC. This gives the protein CASSPTRDRTYEQYF.

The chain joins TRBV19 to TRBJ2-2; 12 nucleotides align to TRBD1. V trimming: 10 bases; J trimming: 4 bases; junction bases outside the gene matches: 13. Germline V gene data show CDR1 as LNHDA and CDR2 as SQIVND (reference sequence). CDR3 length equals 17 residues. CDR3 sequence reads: CANAGTGGPGFTGELFF. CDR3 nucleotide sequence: TGTGCCAATGCCGGGACAGGGGGCCCTGGTTTCACCGGGGAGCTGTTTTTT.

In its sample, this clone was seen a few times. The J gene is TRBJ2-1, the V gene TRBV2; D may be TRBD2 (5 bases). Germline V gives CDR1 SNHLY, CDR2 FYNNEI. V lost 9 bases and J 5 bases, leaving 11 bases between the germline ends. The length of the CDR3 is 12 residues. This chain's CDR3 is CASRENNNEQFF. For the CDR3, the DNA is TGTGCCAGTCGGGAAAACAACAATGAGCAGTTCTTC. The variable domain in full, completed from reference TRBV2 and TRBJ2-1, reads EPEVTQTPSHQVTQMGQEVILRCVPISNHLYFYWYRQILGQKVEFLVSFYNNEISEKSEIFDDQFSVERPDGSNFTLKIRSTKLEDSAMYFCASRENNNEQFFGPGTRLTVL.

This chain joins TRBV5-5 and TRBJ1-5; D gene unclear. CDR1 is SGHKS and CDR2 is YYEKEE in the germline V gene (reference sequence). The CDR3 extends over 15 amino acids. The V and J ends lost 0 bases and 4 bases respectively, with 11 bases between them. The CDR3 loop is CASSLDPSVNQPQHF. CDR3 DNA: TGTGCCAGCAGCTTGGACCCTTCGGTAAATCAGCCCCAGCATTTT.